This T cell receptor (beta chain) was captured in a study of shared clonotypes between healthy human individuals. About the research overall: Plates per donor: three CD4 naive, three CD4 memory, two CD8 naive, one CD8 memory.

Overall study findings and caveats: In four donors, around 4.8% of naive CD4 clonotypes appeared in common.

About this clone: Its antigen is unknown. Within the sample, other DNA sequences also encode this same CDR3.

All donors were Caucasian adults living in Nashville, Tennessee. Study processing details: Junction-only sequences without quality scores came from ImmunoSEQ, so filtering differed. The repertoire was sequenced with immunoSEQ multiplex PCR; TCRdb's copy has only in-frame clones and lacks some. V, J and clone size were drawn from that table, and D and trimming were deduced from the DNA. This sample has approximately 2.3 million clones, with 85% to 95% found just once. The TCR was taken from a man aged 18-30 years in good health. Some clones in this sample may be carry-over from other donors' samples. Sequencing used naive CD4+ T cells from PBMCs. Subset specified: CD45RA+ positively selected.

CDR3 loop: CASTLSGRDQETQYF. CDR3 nucleotides: TGTGCCAGCACCCTTAGCGGGAGGGACCAAGAGACCCAGTACTTC. This chain joins TRBV5-8 and TRBJ2-5; 11 positions match TRBD2. Germline V gives CDR1 SGHTS, CDR2 YDEGEE. V gave up 6 bases and J gave up 0 bases; unmatched junction bases: 4. The CDR3 has 15 amino acids.